The clone carrying this TCR beta chain turned up a few times. The antigen is not known. UMIs and a universal primer site were added when TCR cDNA was made by 5'RACE template switching. TCRdb called the 5' RACE reads again in MiXCR, with one record for every CDR3 protein. The data contain 300,000 to 400,000 distinct CDR3 sequences, 8.7% of them singletons. This specimen comes from a study of T cells after yellow fever vaccination. About the study: SMART-Seq v4 Ultra Low Input served to prepare low-cell-number fractions.

The CDR3 loop spans 12 amino acids. V was pared by 7 bases and J by 9 bases, with 12 bases between. Germline-derived CDR1 and CDR2 are MNHEY and SVGEGT. Overall study results and limits: The secondary response was weaker but peaked faster, day 5 versus 15. Clones from primary vaccination mostly reappeared after the booster (96% CD4, under 90% CD8).

The sample consisted of PBMCs, taken on the day of the first yellow fever vaccination. The rearrangement joins TRBV6-2 or TRBV6-3 to TRBJ2-2, with no clear D. This TCR was recovered from a man aged 18 to 29 who received the YFV17D yellow fever vaccine. The CDR3 nucleotides read TGTGCCAGCACCTACGCTGGGCGGGAGCTGTTTTTT. This sequence encodes CASTYAGRELFF.